The 11 T cell receptor beta chains presented below share a single source sample, sequenced in a study of T cells expressing NK-cell markers. Each CDR3 protein gets one entry in TCRdb, which reprocessed the 5' RACE reads and gives no DNA. The table for this sample gives over 150,000 distinct CDR3 sequences. The sequenced sample was blood T cells: a sorted CD56 or NKG2C T cell subset, CD4+ or CD8+ T cells, or bulk PBMC T cells (not recorded which). These receptors all come from a woman in her forties or fifties in good health.

The chain recombines TRBV20-1 with TRBJ2-7. The germline V gene encodes CDR1 DFQATT and CDR2 SNEGSKA (reference sequence). This CDR3 region has 16 residues. This CDR3 reads CSARDLTSGSLYEQYF.

The chain is built from TRBV7-9 and TRBJ2-5; there is no DNA to check the TCRdb D call of TRBD1. The CDR3 loop spans 12 amino acids. The germline V gene encodes CDR1 SEHNR and CDR2 FQNEAQ (reference sequence). CDR3 region: CATRDRQETQYF.

This chain joins TRBV6-1 and TRBJ2-1; TCRdb names TRBD1, which stays unverified in the absence of DNA. Germline V gene data show CDR1 as MNHNS and CDR2 as SASEGT. The CDR3 is 16 amino acids. CDR3 residues: CASSEAPRQGVDEQFF.

V gene TRBV24-1 combines with J gene TRBJ2-2. Germline CDR1 KGHDR, CDR2 SFDVKD. This CDR3 has 15 residues. The CDR3 region is CATSARRRTDGELFF.

This chain's CDR3 is CSAREGSAGLSYEQYF. This chain uses TRBV20-1 with TRBJ2-7; the TRBD2 assignment by TCRdb is unverifiable without DNA. Germline V gene sequence: CDR1 DFQATT, CDR2 SNEGSKA (reference sequence). CDR3 length: 16 residues.

The chain combines TRBV12-3 or TRBV12-4 with TRBJ2-1; TCRdb's assignment of TRBD2 cannot be checked, as there is no DNA. The CDR3 has 14 amino acids. The CDR3 is CASSLRTKRNEQFF.

The rearrangement uses TRBV10-3 and TRBJ1-5; checking the TCRdb D call of TRBD1 is not possible without DNA. Germline V CDR1 and CDR2: ENHRY, SYGVKD. The CDR3 consists of 16 residues. This CDR3 reads CAIRLQGWERNQPQHF.

This chain joins TRBV24-1 and TRBJ2-2; the D call of TRBD1 rests on TCRdb alone, since no DNA is present to check it. CDR3 length equals 13 residues. Per germline, CDR1 KGHDR and CDR2 SFDVKD. The CDR3 is CATSEPGSEELFF.

CDR3 sequence: CASSSSGTRAFTGELFF. The gene calls are TRBV5-1 and TRBJ2-2; TCRdb outputs TRBD1, but without DNA this stays unchecked. The CDR3 extends over 17 amino acids. Germline-derived CDR1 and CDR2 are SGHRS and YFSETQ.

The genes are TRBV7-9 and TRBJ1-1; TCRdb reports TRBD1, a call that lacks DNA to check it against. The CDR3 covers 15 residues. CDR1 is SEHNR, CDR2 FQNEAQ, per germline (reference sequence). CDR3 sequence reads: CASSLLQGMNTEAFF.

The V call is TRBV6-5, the J call TRBJ2-1; TCRdb indicates TRBD1, and absent DNA this call remains unverified. CDR3 length: 15 residues. Per germline, CDR1 MNHEY and CDR2 SVGAGI. CDR3 protein: CASSPTGGAYNEQFF.